The 6 T cell receptor beta chains listed next were all sequenced from one sample in a study of siplizumab effects on memory and regulatory T cells (dated by TCRdb to about 2019). The protocol used for the library was the immunoSEQ multiplex PCR assay. This immuneACCESS table, as held by TCRdb, lists in-frame sequences with V and J called but not all clones. Of the missing ones, under half trace to an unresolved V gene in checked studies; the others have no known cause. The sample yields some 100,000 clones; around 94% were counted once. The ten largest clones take up 0.55% to 0.65% of the sample. Sequenced material: Tregs sorted from blood. These TCRs come from a human donor in good health.

This chain uses TRBV19 with TRBJ2-1; 10 positions agree with TRBD2. Germline CDR1 is LNHDA and CDR2 is SQIVND (reference sequence). Trimming took 2 bases from V and 7 from J; bases not matched to a gene: 8. There are 16 residues in the CDR3. CDR3 in DNA: TGTGCCAGTAGTATACTAGCCCGTAGCGGGAGGAATGAGCAGTTCTTC. Translation: CASSILARSGRNEQFF.

The CDR3 loop is CASSLTGRLMGRETQYF. The CDR3 region has the DNA TGTGCCAGCAGCTTGACAGGACGACTAATGGGGAGAGAGACCCAGTACTTC. The rearrangement uses TRBV7-6 and TRBJ2-5; D is perhaps TRBD1 (6 bases). The CDR3 has 17 residues. With 3 bases removed from V and 4 bases from J, the gap between germline ends came to 21 bases. Germline V gives CDR1 SGHVS, CDR2 FNYEAQ.

This clone was counted a few times. V usage is TRBV5-6 and J usage is TRBJ2-1; D unclear. The germline CDR1 and CDR2 sequences are SGHDT and YYEEEE. This CDR3 has 12 amino acids. Trimming stripped 4 bases from V and 10 bases from J, with 12 bases between. The CDR3 DNA reads as TGTGCCAGCAGCCCCGTCCCCGGGGAGCAGTTCTTC. Its protein product is CASSPVPGEQFF.

This chain joins TRBV28 and TRBJ2-1; D unresolved. This CDR3 contains 13 residues. Germline loops: CDR1 MDHEN, CDR2 SYDVKM. Trimming took off 5 bases at V and 4 bases at J, with 9 bases between the two ends. The CDR3 DNA reads TGTGCCAGCAGTCCCCCTAGATACAATGAGCAGTTCTTC. Encoded protein: CASSPPRYNEQFF.

The chain's CDR3 is CASSLGFRTRYEQYF. CDR3 sequence (DNA): TGTGCCAGCAGCTTAGGATTCAGGACTAGGTACGAGCAGTACTTC. V and J are TRBV11-2 and TRBJ2-7, with 7 bases identical to TRBD2. Germline V gene lookup returns CDR1 SGHAT and CDR2 FQNNGV. J lost 4 bases, V lost 1 base, and 7 bases had no gene match. The CDR3 contains 15 residues.

The chain joins TRBV10-3 to TRBJ2-3; D possibly corresponds to TRBD1 (5 bases). Trimming pared 3 bases from V and 0 bases from J, leaving 10 bases between. The CDR3 covers 15 residues. Germline V CDR1 and CDR2: ENHRY, SYGVKD. In DNA, the CDR3 is TGTGCCATCAGTGATTGGACAACTAGCACAGATACGCAGTATTTT. Translation gives CAISDWTTSTDTQYF.